These 25 T cell receptor beta chains were sequenced from one sample in a study of blood T cells in healthy people across ages. A second roughly 7 to 12 cycle PCR used barcoded and J-beta primers. MiXCR, run by TCRdb on the 5' RACE reads, gives a single entry per CDR3 protein. The repertoire consists of about a million distinct CDR3 sequences, with 35% to 45% occurring once and the leading ten covering roughly 13%. Source material: blood. These receptors were obtained from a young man in good health.

V and J are TRBV4-3 and TRBJ1-4; no clear D. The germline V gene encodes CDR1 LGHNA and CDR2 YSLEER. The CDR3 covers 15 residues. The V and J ends lost 0 bases and 4 bases respectively, with 9 bases between them. CDR3 amino acids: CASSQDIRFNEKLFF. The CDR3 coding sequence is TGCGCCAGCAGCCAAGATATAAGGTTTAATGAAAAACTGTTTTTT.

The sample holds one count of this clonotype. A much larger clone sits a single nucleotide away, making a read error possible. This chain links TRBV12-3 or TRBV12-4 with TRBJ1-5, with 7 bases aligning to TRBD1. The CDR3 sequence is 14 residues long. V gave up 5 bases and J gave up 4 bases; unmatched junction bases: 5. The CDR3 coding sequence is TGTGCCAGCAGTGCCCCAGGGGGGAATCAGCCCCAGCATTTT. It yields the protein CASSAPGGNQPQHF.

This clonotype has a handful of counts. The chain employs TRBV4-2 and TRBJ2-5; 8 bases line up with TRBD1. V was pared by 3 bases and J by 5 bases, with 17 bases of the junction left unmatched. CDR3 length equals 18 residues. CDR1 and CDR2 from the germline V gene are LGHNA and YNFKEQ. The CDR3 DNA reads as TGTGCCAGCAGCCAGACGTACCCATTGGACAGGGTAGGGGAGACCCAGTACTTC. Translated, it gives CASSQTYPLDRVGETQYF.

This chain joins TRBV28 and TRBJ2-7; D might be TRBD2 (6 bases). The CDR3 covers 14 residues. V was trimmed by 4 bases and J by 3 bases, leaving 13 bases between them. Germline V gene lookup returns CDR1 MDHEN and CDR2 SYDVKM. CDR3 DNA sequence: TGTGCCAGCAGTTCCGATCTAGCGAGCTACGAGCAGTACTTC. Translated, it gives CASSSDLASYEQYF.

As regards this clonotype: Mismatch with germline at one junction end may stem from a read error. The chain is built from TRBV20-1 and TRBJ1-1; D is possibly TRBD1 (6 bases). Germline CDR1 DFQATT, CDR2 SNEGSKA (reference sequence). The length of the CDR3 is 14 residues. The DNA for the CDR3 is TGCAGTGCTAGGGCAGGGGTTCGTGGCACTGTAGCTTTCTTT. It encodes CSARAGVRGTVAFF.

J is TRBJ2-5 and V is TRBV6-2 or TRBV6-3; unclear D gene. Per germline, CDR1 MNHEY and CDR2 SVGEGT. The CDR3 consists of 15 residues. V lost 8 bases and J 11 bases, leaving 27 bases between the germline ends. This CDR3 reads CASLALPTPLNEQYF. CDR3 DNA sequence: TGTGCCAGCCTGGCTTTGCCCACACCCTTGAATGAGCAGTACTTC.

V is TRBV12-3 or TRBV12-4 and J is TRBJ1-5; TRBD1 might be the D (5 bases). This CDR3 is built from 13 residues. V was cut by 5 bases and J by 6 bases, with 11 bases left in between. The CDR3 DNA is TGTGCCAGCAGTGGGGGTTACAGTCAGCCCCAGCATTTT. Amino acids: CASSGGYSQPQHF.

The chain has TRBV20-1 and TRBJ1-4; D gene uncertain. Per germline, CDR1 DFQATT and CDR2 SNEGSKA (reference sequence). The CDR3 loop spans 13 amino acids. The germline V and J ends were trimmed by 2 bases and 3 bases, with 7 bases remaining between them. In DNA, the CDR3 is TGCAGTGCTAGACGGCGGGCTAATGAAAAACTGTTTTTT. Residues: CSARRRANEKLFF.

V usage is TRBV4-1 and J usage is TRBJ1-1; D is uncertain. With 8 bases removed from V and 4 bases from J, the gap between germline ends came to 14 bases. Germline lookup yields CDR1 MGHRA and CDR2 YSYEKL. The CDR3 extends over 13 amino acids. In nucleotides, the CDR3 is TGCGCCAGCGGGATGACCTCAGCCACTGAAGCTTTCTTT. This codes for CASGMTSATEAFF.

The chain combines TRBV12-5 with TRBJ2-3; the match to TRBD1 covers 8 bases. Trimming at V came to 6 bases and at J to 4 bases, leaving 12 bases not matched to a gene. Germline CDR1 and CDR2: LGHNT and FRNRAP. This CDR3 spans 16 amino acids. CDR3 protein: CASGRSGGVPSDTQYF. The CDR3 region has the DNA TGTGCTAGTGGGCGCTCAGGGGGCGTCCCATCAGATACGCAGTATTTT.

This clonotype has more than one count but fewer than ten. This chain uses TRBV6-2 or TRBV6-3 with TRBJ2-1; 7 bases fit TRBD1. The junction had 7 bases not matched to a gene; V was cut back by 5 bases and J by 6 bases. The germline V gene has CDR1 MNHEY and CDR2 SVGEGT. The length of the CDR3 is 14 residues. This CDR3 reads CASSTGVEGNEQFF. CDR3 nucleotides: TGTGCCAGCAGTACAGGGGTAGAGGGCAATGAGCAGTTCTTC.

The rearrangement joins TRBV28 to TRBJ2-3; TRBD2 aligns across 7 bases. The CDR3 is 16 residues long. Germline lookup yields CDR1 MDHEN and CDR2 SYDVKM. V lost 2 bases, J lost 2 bases, and 7 bases stayed unmatched. The CDR3 coding sequence is TGTGCCAGCAGTTTACCCCAGCGGGGTGACACAGATACGCAGTATTTT. As protein: CASSLPQRGDTDTQYF.

The chain joins TRBV11-2 to TRBJ1-4, with D possibly TRBD1 on 6 matching bases. Deletions cut 3 bases from V and 4 bases from J, with 15 bases between. This CDR3 has 16 amino acids. Germline V CDR1 and CDR2: SGHAT, FQNNGV. In DNA form, the CDR3 reads TGTGCCAGCAGCTTGCGGGGGGGGGCCCATAATGAAAAACTGTTTTTT. Protein sequence: CASSLRGGAHNEKLFF.

This clonotype showed up just a few times. The genes are TRBV6-6 and TRBJ1-5, with 7 bases matching TRBD1. Trimming took 11 bases from V and 0 from J; bases not matched to a gene: 7. This CDR3 spans 14 amino acids. Germline V CDR1 and CDR2: MNHNY, SVGAGI (reference sequence). This CDR3 is CAVATGFSNQPQHF. The CDR3 nucleotides read TGTGCCGTAGCGACAGGGTTTAGCAATCAGCCCCAGCATTTT.

This clonotype was seen a few times. The genes are TRBV7-2 and TRBJ2-3; TRBD2 matches at 7 bases. This CDR3 contains 15 residues. J lost 0 bases, V lost 6 bases, and 6 bases had no gene match. CDR1 and CDR2 from the germline V gene are SGHTA and FQGNSA. CDR3 bases: TGTGCCAGCAGTCCTAGCGGAAGTAGCACAGATACGCAGTATTTT. This translates into CASSPSGSSTDTQYF.

The sample holds a few counts of this clonotype. The genes are TRBV4-2 and TRBJ1-2; D not certain. The germline V gene encodes CDR1 LGHNA and CDR2 YNFKEQ. The CDR3 totals 15 residues. The V gene lost 0 bases and the J gene lost 0 bases, with 8 bases spanning the gap. The CDR3, as DNA: TGTGCCAGCAGCCAAGAGCCCAGCACTAACTATGGCTACACCTTC. The encoded protein is CASSQEPSTNYGYTF.

The genes are TRBV29-1 and TRBJ2-3; a possible D gene is TRBD1 (6 bases). Germline assignment: CDR1 SQVTM and CDR2 ANQGSEA. The CDR3 loop spans 14 amino acids. V lost 4 bases and J lost 1, with 12 bases in between. For the CDR3, the DNA is TGCAGCGTTGGGGGCAGGGGCCGCACAGATACGCAGTATTTT. Translated: CSVGGRGRTDTQYF.

Concerning this clonotype: One end of the junction fails to match germline, which may point to a read error. The chain has TRBV13 and TRBJ1-2; a possible D gene is TRBD1 (6 bases). Germline V gives CDR1 PRHDT, CDR2 FYEKMQ (reference sequence). This CDR3 is 14 amino acids long. As DNA, the CDR3 is TGTGTCAGCAGCTTAGGAACAGGGAATTACGGCTACACCTTC. This sequence encodes CVSSLGTGNYGYTF.

This clonotype has more than one count but fewer than ten. The rearrangement links TRBV20-1 to TRBJ2-7; no clear D. This CDR3 spans 13 amino acids. Germline-derived CDR1 and CDR2 are DFQATT and SNEGSKA (reference sequence). Trimming pared 1 base from V and 0 bases from J, leaving 7 bases between. CDR3 region: CSARVPDSYEQYF. CDR3 nucleotide sequence: TGCAGTGCTAGAGTACCAGACTCCTACGAGCAGTACTTC.

This clonotype has a handful of counts. The chain joins TRBV2 to TRBJ2-1; 7 nucleotides agree with TRBD2. Germline CDR1 SNHLY, CDR2 FYNNEI. CDR3 length: 13 residues. After removal of 6 bases from V and 7 bases from J, the junction contained 6 bases not matched to a gene. Written as DNA, the CDR3 is TGTGCCAGCAGCCTACTAGCGAGTAATGAGCAGTTCTTC. This translates into CASSLLASNEQFF. Combining the CDR3 with reference TRBV2 and TRBJ2-1 gives the whole variable domain EPEVTQTPSHQVTQMGQEVILRCVPISNHLYFYWYRQILGQKVEFLVSFYNNEISEKSEIFDDQFSVERPDGSNFTLKIRSTKLEDSAMYFCASSLLASNEQFFGPGTRLTVL.

The rearrangement joins TRBV11-2 to TRBJ1-2; D is perhaps TRBD1 (5 bases). The CDR3 sequence is 21 residues long. Trimming left V 1 base short and J 0 bases short, with 27 bases between. Germline CDR1 SGHAT, CDR2 FQNNGV. The DNA for the CDR3 is TGTGCCAGCAGCTTAGGGGCAGGGAACGGTGAGGTGGACCCAGCTAACTATGGCTACACCTTC. Its translation: CASSLGAGNGEVDPANYGYTF.

J is TRBJ2-7 and V is TRBV4-1; tentative D call: TRBD1 (6 bases). This CDR3 has 16 residues. V lost 2 bases and J lost 5, with 19 bases in between. From germline, CDR1 is MGHRA and CDR2 YSYEKL. CDR3 in amino acids: CASSQTGHSTEDEQYF. The CDR3 DNA reads as TGCGCCAGCAGCCAAACGGGACACTCGACCGAGGACGAGCAGTACTTC.

This rearrangement joins TRBV5-1 to TRBJ1-6, with TRBD1 identical over 10 bases. CDR3 length equals 16 residues. Germline V gene sequence: CDR1 SGHRS, CDR2 YFSETQ. V dropped 5 bases and J dropped 10; count of bases not matched to a gene: 12. The CDR3 loop reads CASSWDPTGGGSPLHF. The CDR3 nucleotides read TGCGCCAGCAGTTGGGACCCGACAGGGGGCGGCTCACCCCTCCACTTT.

The V gene is TRBV20-1, the J gene TRBJ1-1; maybe TRBD1 (6 bases). The CDR3 totals 14 residues. Trimming removed 8 bases from V and 5 bases from J, with 21 bases in between. Germline CDR1 and CDR2: DFQATT and SNEGSKA (reference sequence). The DNA for the CDR3 is TGCAGTCCGGAGGGGGGGGGAGAAAAAACTGAAGCTTTCTTT. It specifies CSPEGGGEKTEAFF.

On this clonotype itself: One end of the junction is discordant with germline, which a read error may explain. This chain uses TRBV29-1 with TRBJ1-1; D gene uncertain. This CDR3 has 10 amino acids. CDR1 is SQVTM and CDR2 is ANQGSEA in the germline V gene. CDR3 DNA sequence: TGCGGCGTTGAAGATCACGGAGCTTTCTTT. Protein: CGVEDHGAFF.